Below are 28 T cell receptor beta chains sequenced from a single sample in a study of blood T cell repertoires in COVID-19. TCRdb keeps only in-frame clones here, not all; method: immunoSEQ multiplex PCR. Here the sample spans 340,000 or so clones, 80% to 90% being singletons. What was sequenced was peripheral blood. The receptors were sampled from a young man with active or convalescent COVID-19.

CDR3 in amino acids: CATSDLVRGAYNEQFF. Here the CDR3 DNA reads TGTGCCACCAGTGATTTAGTGCGGGGGGCCTACAATGAGCAGTTCTTC. This chain links TRBV24-1 with TRBJ2-1; 8 nucleotides match TRBD2. V lost 1 base and J lost 2; bases outside the gene matches: 3. Germline assignment: CDR1 KGHDR and CDR2 SFDVKD. The CDR3 loop spans 16 amino acids.

This rearrangement joins TRBV5-1 to TRBJ2-5, with D perhaps matching TRBD2 (5 bases). The germline V and J ends were trimmed by 0 bases and 3 bases, with 12 bases remaining between them. This CDR3 has 15 amino acids. Germline CDR1 SGHRS, CDR2 YFSETQ. CDR3 region: CASSLGLAGKETQYF. The CDR3 nucleotides are TGCGCCAGCAGCTTGGGGCTAGCCGGGAAAGAGACCCAGTACTTC. Combining the CDR3 with reference TRBV5-1 and TRBJ2-5 gives the whole variable domain KAGVTQTPRYLIKTRGQQVTLSCSPISGHRSVSWYQQTPGQGLQFLFEYFSETQRNKGNFPGRFSGRQFSNSRSEMNVSTLELGDSALYLCASSLGLAGKETQYFGPGTRLLVL.

This sequence joins TRBV5-1 and TRBJ2-2; 9 nucleotides align to TRBD1. The germline V gene has CDR1 SGHRS and CDR2 YFSETQ. The CDR3 spans 14 residues. Trimming took 4 bases from V and 5 from J; bases not matched to a gene: 3. CDR3 protein: CASSADRGTGELFF. In nucleotides, the CDR3 is TGCGCCAGCAGCGCGGACAGGGGAACCGGGGAGCTGTTTTTT. The full variable domain, in which reference TRBV5-1 and TRBJ2-2 provide the parts outside the CDR3, is KAGVTQTPRYLIKTRGQQVTLSCSPISGHRSVSWYQQTPGQGLQFLFEYFSETQRNKGNFPGRFSGRQFSNSRSEMNVSTLELGDSALYLCASSADRGTGELFFGEGSRLTVL.

In regard to this clone: Its ends do not fully match the called genes, so a read error is possible. The genes are TRBV12-3 or TRBV12-4 and TRBJ2-5; D gene ambiguous. The CDR3 is made up of 13 amino acids. CDR3 bases: TGTGCCAGCAGTTTCTTGGGCCAAGGGACCCAGTACTTC. It is translated as CASSFLGQGTQYF.

The gene calls are TRBV7-9 and TRBJ2-7, with TRBD1 matching 8 bases. Germline assignment: CDR1 SEHNR and CDR2 FQNEAQ (reference sequence). With 3 bases clipped from V and 6 bases from J, the junction kept 4 bases outside the gene matches. The CDR3 runs 13 residues. Here the CDR3 DNA reads TGTGCCAGCAGCTTCGGACAGGGCAGCGAGCAGTACTTC. Protein product: CASSFGQGSEQYF.

The V call is TRBV11-2, the J call TRBJ2-1, with TRBD2 matching 8 bases. The CDR3 has 16 residues. Per germline, CDR1 SGHAT and CDR2 FQNNGV. J gave up 3 bases and V 3 bases, and 7 bases lay outside the gene matches. In DNA form, the CDR3 reads TGTGCCAGCAGCTTCAGAGGGCTAGCGGGCTACAATGAGCAGTTCTTC. This gives the protein CASSFRGLAGYNEQFF.

V and J are TRBV28 and TRBJ1-2, with 9 bases identical to TRBD1. Trimming cost V 5 bases and J 8 bases; bases outside gene matches: 9. Germline CDR1 and CDR2: MDHEN and SYDVKM. The CDR3 consists of 14 residues. The CDR3 bases are TGTGCCAGCAGTCTATCCACCGGGACAGGGGGCTACACCTTC. Amino acids: CASSLSTGTGGYTF.

The genes are TRBV10-3 and TRBJ1-4; a weak D match, TRBD1 (5 bases). Between the trimmed V and J ends, which lost 3 bases and 8 bases, there was a span of 16 bases. The CDR3 totals 15 residues. Per germline, CDR1 ENHRY and CDR2 SYGVKD. The CDR3 loop is CAISDTGGASEKLFF. For the CDR3, the DNA is TGTGCCATCAGTGATACAGGCGGCGCTTCCGAAAAACTGTTTTTT.

This chain links TRBV19 with TRBJ2-7, with 8 positions matching TRBD1. V dropped 9 bases and J dropped 3; count of bases not matched to a gene: 7. Germline V gene data show CDR1 as LNHDA and CDR2 as SQIVND (reference sequence). The CDR3 covers 13 residues. The CDR3 region is CASQGQGGYEQYF. CDR3 bases: TGTGCCAGCCAAGGACAGGGTGGCTACGAGCAGTACTTC.

This clone occurred a few times. The V gene is TRBV27, the J gene TRBJ2-1, with 10 nucleotides matching TRBD2. The CDR3 consists of 15 residues. Germline trimming cut 2 bases from V and 7 bases from J; bases unmatched to any gene: 5. Germline values: CDR1 MNHEY, CDR2 SMNVEV (reference sequence). CDR3 nucleotides: TGTGCCAGCAGTTTAGAACTAGCGGGGCGGAATGAGCAGTTCTTC. This codes for CASSLELAGRNEQFF.

The CDR3 is CASSLEVLAGGYNEQFF. CDR3 nucleotides: TGTGCCAGCAGCTTAGAGGTGCTAGCGGGAGGATACAATGAGCAGTTCTTC. This rearrangement joins TRBV28 to TRBJ2-1; 11 bases are shared with TRBD2. This CDR3 has 17 residues. V lost 6 bases and J lost 4; bases outside the gene matches: 11. The germline gives CDR1 MDHEN, CDR2 SYDVKM. Full variable domain (outside the CDR3, taken from reference TRBV28 and TRBJ2-1): DVKVTQSSRYLVKRTGEKVFLECVQDMDHENMFWYRQDPGLGLRLIYFSYDVKMKEKGDIPEGYSVSREKKERFSLILESASTNQTSMYLCASSLEVLAGGYNEQFFGPGTRLTVL.

This CDR3 is CASGRMSAGSETQYF. For the CDR3, the DNA is TGTGCCAGTGGGAGAATGTCTGCCGGCTCGGAGACCCAGTACTTC. The chain combines TRBV27 with TRBJ2-5, with a possible D match to TRBD2 (5 bases). From germline, CDR1 is MNHEY and CDR2 SMNVEV (reference sequence). The V end lost 9 bases, the J end lost 5 bases, and 22 bases lay between the germline ends. The CDR3 contains 15 residues.

The chain has TRBV6-5 and TRBJ1-2, with 9 bases that match TRBD1. Germline V CDR1 and CDR2: MNHEY, SVGAGI. J was trimmed by 8 bases and V by 6 bases; bases with no gene match: 7. CDR3 length equals 13 residues. The CDR3 region is CASSYDRGYGYTF. The DNA for the CDR3 is TGTGCCAGCAGCTACGACAGGGGGTACGGCTACACCTTC.

V and J are TRBV18 and TRBJ1-1; D unresolved. Germline V gene sequence: CDR1 KGHSH, CDR2 LQKENI. The CDR3 has 15 residues. Trimming stripped 0 bases from V and 3 bases from J, with 11 bases between. CDR3 sequence: CASSPPSTGYTEAFF. The CDR3 nucleotides read TGTGCCAGCTCACCACCTTCCACCGGTTACACTGAAGCTTTCTTT.

This sequence joins TRBV2 and TRBJ1-2; a weak D match, TRBD1 (5 bases). This CDR3 region has 15 residues. Trimming removed 7 bases at V and 3 bases at J, with 18 bases between. CDR1 SNHLY and CDR2 FYNNEI come from the germline V gene. CDR3 residues: CASIAGQGVDYGYTF. Written as DNA, the CDR3 is TGTGCCAGCATTGCCGGCCAGGGTGTGGACTATGGCTACACCTTC.

The chain has TRBV6-2 or TRBV6-3 and TRBJ1-5, with D possibly being TRBD1 (5 bases). CDR1 is MNHEY and CDR2 is SVGEGT in the germline V gene. The CDR3 has 17 residues. Trimming removed 2 bases from V and 1 base from J, with 15 bases in between. The DNA of the CDR3 is TGTGCCAGCAGTTACCGGGCAGGGCATCGAAGCAATCAGCCCCAGCATTTT. This translates into CASSYRAGHRSNQPQHF.

This clone showed up just a few times. This chain uses TRBV7-3 with TRBJ2-1, with D tentatively TRBD1 (5 bases). The length of the CDR3 is 15 residues. Looked up from germline, CDR1 is SGHTA and CDR2 is FQGTGA. The V gene lost 2 bases and the J gene lost 8 bases, with 16 bases spanning the gap. CDR3 amino acids: CASSLQGHVSYEQFF. The CDR3 nucleotides read TGTGCCAGCAGCTTACAGGGCCATGTCAGCTATGAGCAGTTCTTC.

The chain employs TRBV9 and TRBJ1-3, with no clear D. The CDR3 sequence is 15 residues long. Between the trimmed V and J ends, which lost 4 bases and 0 bases, there was a span of 11 bases. Germline V lookup: CDR1 SGDLS, CDR2 YYNGEE. CDR3 in DNA: TGTGCCAGCAGCCCTCCCGAGTTCTCTGGAAACACCATATATTTT. Amino acids: CASSPPEFSGNTIYF.

The chain carries TRBV29-1 and TRBJ2-3; D gene unclear. V lost 6 bases and J lost 1, with 17 bases in between. This CDR3 region has 15 residues. From germline, CDR1 is SQVTM and CDR2 ANQGSEA. The CDR3, as DNA: TGCAGCGTGGTGGTGCCGGTAATTCGCACAGATACGCAGTATTTT. Translated, it gives CSVVVPVIRTDTQYF.

This sequence joins TRBV6-2 or TRBV6-3 and TRBJ1-1; perhaps TRBD1 as D (6 bases). Trimming left V 5 bases short and J 1 base short, with 11 bases between. Germline V CDR1 and CDR2: MNHEY, SVGEGT. CDR3 length: 14 amino acids. CDR3 region: CASSPGTTNTEAFF. The CDR3 DNA reads as TGTGCCAGCAGTCCAGGGACAACGAACACTGAAGCTTTCTTT.

The chain carries TRBV10-2 and TRBJ2-3, with D unclear. V lost 3 bases and J 1 base, leaving 11 bases between the germline ends. CDR1 WSHSY and CDR2 SAAADI come from the germline V gene. This CDR3 is 15 amino acids long. CDR3 DNA: TGCGCCAGCAGTGAACCTCATCGGGGCACAGATACGCAGTATTTT. This encodes CASSEPHRGTDTQYF.

The gene calls are TRBV19 and TRBJ1-1; D gene unclear. Per the germline V gene, CDR1 is LNHDA and CDR2 is SQIVND (reference sequence). Trimming took off 6 bases at V and 4 bases at J, with 15 bases between the two ends. This CDR3 comprises 14 residues. The CDR3, as DNA: TGTGCCAGTAGCTACCAGGTTGGTGGCACTGAAGCTTTCTTT. Translation gives CASSYQVGGTEAFF.

This clone was detected only once. DNA of the CDR3: TGCGCCAGCAGCTTGGATTCGGGGACCCAGTACTTC. This codes for CASSLDSGTQYF. The rearrangement joins TRBV5-1 to TRBJ2-5, with unresolved D. This CDR3 region has 12 residues. V lost 0 bases and J 7 bases, leaving 7 bases between the germline ends. Germline V lookup: CDR1 SGHRS, CDR2 YFSETQ.

This rearrangement joins TRBV27 to TRBJ1-3; D might be TRBD1 (5 bases). Germline V gene sequence: CDR1 MNHEY, CDR2 SMNVEV (reference sequence). Deletions cut 6 bases from V and 0 bases from J, with 21 bases between. The CDR3 is 18 amino acids. CDR3 in DNA: TGTGCCAGCAGCTCGAGATACGTGGGGCCGATCTCTGGAAACACCATATATTTT. Its translation is CASSSRYVGPISGNTIYF.

The V gene is TRBV20-1, the J gene TRBJ2-1; possible D gene TRBD1, 6 bases. The CDR3 consists of 11 residues. Trimming stripped 6 bases from V and 7 bases from J, with 10 bases between. The germline CDR1 and CDR2 sequences are DFQATT and SNEGSKA (reference sequence). This CDR3 is CSAARGNEQFF. In DNA form, the CDR3 reads TGCAGTGCGGCGAGGGGGAATGAGCAGTTCTTC.

This clone was recorded only once. The chain joins TRBV7-8 to TRBJ2-7; TRBD2 aligns across 7 bases. V was clipped by 0 bases and J by 2 bases; unmatched bases: 1. This CDR3 has 14 amino acids. CDR1 SGHVS and CDR2 FQNEAQ come from the germline V gene. DNA of the CDR3: TGTGCCAGCAGCTTAGCGGGAGGGCCCTACGAGCAGTACTTC. Its translation is CASSLAGGPYEQYF.

The V call is TRBV10-3, the J call TRBJ1-6; no definite D call. CDR3 length: 15 amino acids. V was shortened by 8 bases and J by 9 bases, with 20 bases between the two germline ends. Germline values: CDR1 ENHRY, CDR2 SYGVKD. Written as DNA, the CDR3 is TGTGCCATCTCTCGTTCAGCCCAGGCCAGTTCACCCCTCCACTTT. It yields the protein CAISRSAQASSPLHF.

The V and J genes are TRBV30 and TRBJ2-5; no firm D call. Germline CDR1 and CDR2: GTSNPN and SVGIG (reference sequence). The CDR3 has 15 amino acids. V lost 2 bases, J lost 1 base, and 14 bases lay in between. CDR3 nucleotides: TGTGCCTGGAGTCCCCCCCCCGGGTTCCAAGAGACCCAGTACTTC. This encodes CAWSPPPGFQETQYF.